This T cell receptor beta chain emerged from a study of T cell repertoires in cytomegalovirus infection. Background on the study: Public signatures in TCR beta pointed to CMV infection and matching HLA type.

Study-wide points: Clonotype analysis showed dominance of the ex vivo response by HLA-C-restricted CMV-specific TCR beta clonotypes. Cumulative public TCR beta family frequency identified carriers of CMV plus the relevant HLA.

CDR1 is LNHDA and CDR2 is SQIVND in the germline V gene (reference sequence). This CDR3 contains 14 residues. V was pared by 9 bases and J by 3 bases, with 8 bases of the junction left unmatched. Details on this clonotype: Antigen unknown.

TCRdb independently ran MiXCR on the reads; one entry per CDR3 protein. The sample consists of about 110,000 distinct CDR3 sequences, about 33% of them appearing once. This chain links TRBV19 with TRBJ2-1; TRBD1 matches 7 bases. The sequencing here drew on CD8+ T cells from cultured PBMCs, taken from culture after CMV antigen stimulation. This receptor was taken from a human donor in good health (CMV status not recorded). Some clones in this sample may be carry-over from other donors' samples. Here the CDR3 reads CASKLGGFYNEQFF. In DNA form, the CDR3 reads TGTGCCAGCAAGTTAGGGGGCTTCTACAATGAGCAGTTCTTC.